These T cell receptor beta chains were read from a single sample in a study of shared clonotypes between healthy human individuals. Clones were sequenced by immunoSEQ multiplex PCR, and TCRdb holds only the in-frame ones, with some missing. Seen here are hundreds of thousands of clones, roughly 98% observed once, and the top ten hold approximately 0.3%. Sequencing input: naive CD8+ T cells sorted from blood. These receptor sequences come from a man aged 25-40 years in good health. CDR3s include the opening cysteine and the closing phenylalanine or tryptophan. Fields, in order: clone size, D gene, V gene, J gene, CDR3 protein, CDR3 DNA. The D gene is left open where the match is weak. Some rows mark clone size as missing; the rest say once, few, many or name a class of expanded clone.

once,TRBD1,TRBV11-2,TRBJ1-1,CASSRGLAGTVNTEAFF,TGTGCCAGCAGCCGAGGGTTGGCCGGGACAGTGAACACTGAAGCTTTCTTT
.,.,TRBV5-1,TRBJ2-3,CASSDEGTSTDTQYF,TGCGCCAGCTCCGACGAGGGTACTAGCACAGATACGCAGTATTTT
.,.,TRBV29-1,TRBJ2-7,CSVVGGKTGGYEQYF,TGCAGCGTTGTAGGGGGAAAGACCGGGGGCTACGAGCAGTACTTC
.,.,TRBV11-2,TRBJ1-4,CASSLGAVGIVEKLFF,TGTGCCAGCAGCTTAGGAGCGGTCGGGATTGTAGAAAAACTGTTTTTT
.,.,TRBV28,TRBJ2-6,CATTPRRTSGANVLTF,TGTGCCACCACACCCCGGAGAACCTCTGGGGCCAACGTCCTGACTTTC
few,.,TRBV15,TRBJ2-7,CATSRDLLLGRSYEQYF,TGTGCCACCAGCAGAGACCTTTTGCTGGGACGTAGCTACGAGCAGTACTTC
.,.,TRBV6-5,TRBJ2-7,CASSYLGRVYEQYF,TGTGCCAGCAGTTACTTGGGCAGGGTATACGAGCAGTACTTC
once,.,TRBV27,TRBJ2-1,CASSHRVAGLNNEQFF,TGTGCCAGCAGTCATAGAGTGGCGGGACTCAACAATGAGCAGTTCTTC
.,.,TRBV6-5,TRBJ1-1,CASSFGLNTEAFF,TGTGCCAGCAGTTTCGGGCTGAACACTGAAGCTTTCTTT
few,.,TRBV28,TRBJ2-7,CASSTGGGFNEQYF,TGTGCCAGCAGCACCGGAGGGGGGTTCAACGAGCAGTACTTC
.,.,TRBV6-5,TRBJ2-1,CASTQTDDPYNEQFF,TGTGCCAGCACCCAAACAGATGATCCCTACAATGAGCAGTTCTTC
.,TRBD1,TRBV4-3,TRBJ2-7,CASSQGETGDHEQYF,TGCGCCAGCAGCCAAGGGGAGACAGGGGACCACGAGCAGTACTTC
.,.,TRBV30,TRBJ2-7,CAWSDPGHPQYF,TGTGCCTGGAGTGATCCGGGACATCCGCAGTACTTC
.,.,TRBV6-6,TRBJ2-7,CASSSTASIYEQYF,TGTGCCAGCAGCTCGACTGCTTCCATCTACGAGCAGTACTTC
.,.,TRBV4-1,TRBJ1-1,CASSHPGQNTEAFF,TGCGCCAGCAGCCACCCGGGCCAAAACACTGAAGCTTTCTTT
.,TRBD1,TRBV7-9,TRBJ1-1,CASSPLQGENTEAFF,TGTGCCAGCAGCCCACTACAGGGGGAGAACACTGAAGCTTTCTTT
.,TRBD2,TRBV5-1,TRBJ2-1,CASSFTIAGEAYNEQFF,TGCGCCAGCAGCTTCACGATAGCGGGAGAAGCCTACAATGAGCAGTTCTTC
.,.,TRBV15,TRBJ2-7,CATSRDRATYYEQYF,TGTGCCACCAGCAGAGATCGGGCCACATACTACGAGCAGTACTTC